This T cell receptor (beta chain) was retrieved from a study of T cells in Graves' hyperthyroidism and ophthalmopathy. General study points: Most thyroid clonotypes with frequency above 0.001 were detected in blood.

Trimming removed 2 bases from V and 2 bases from J, with 10 bases in between. The CDR3 spans 15 residues. CDR1 is LNHDA, CDR2 SQIVND, per germline (reference sequence). Turning to this clonotype: Antigen: not known.

Hyperthyroidism of Graves' type that showed no ophthalmopathy progression within 18 months was stable. Lactation, pregnancy, other autoimmune disease or uncontrolled infection excluded patients. Amplification of TCR beta CDR3 regions was performed using RNA transcripts as template. Primed by the HTBI set, a first-round RT-PCR was run on the TCR CDR3. Using its own MiXCR run on the multiplex PCR reads, TCRdb lists one record per CDR3 protein. There are hundreds of thousands of distinct CDR3 sequences in the sample; roughly 15% occur only once, and roughly a tenth lies in the top ten. The chain links TRBV19 to TRBJ2-4, with D hard to call. The sequenced sample consisted of blood. This TCR came from a woman under 30 with Graves' hyperthyroidism. The CDR3 DNA sequence: TGTGCCAGTAGTATAAAAAGGGAAACCAAAAACATTCAGTACTTC. This encodes CASSIKRETKNIQYF.